The clone carrying this T cell receptor beta chain was seen only once. The data are from a study of T cell responses to AZD1222 COVID-19 vaccine. The data were produced by immunoSEQ multiplex PCR, yet TCRdb's version contains in-frame clones alone and is incomplete. The sample comprises roughly 270,000 clones, around 93% of which are singletons, and about 0.5% rests with the top ten. CDR1 is MNHEY, CDR2 SVGEGT, per germline. Trimming left V 4 bases short and J 7 bases short, with 11 bases between. The CDR3 runs to 12 residues. The input for sequencing was peripheral blood, taken 28 days after the second AZD1222 dose. The chain is built from TRBV6-2 or TRBV6-3 and TRBJ2-7; no clear D. The clonotype comes from an adult who received the AZD1222 COVID-19 vaccine. This CDR3 is CASSLRRREQYF. CDR3 nucleotides: TGTGCCAGCAGTTTGAGACGCAGAGAGCAGTACTTC.